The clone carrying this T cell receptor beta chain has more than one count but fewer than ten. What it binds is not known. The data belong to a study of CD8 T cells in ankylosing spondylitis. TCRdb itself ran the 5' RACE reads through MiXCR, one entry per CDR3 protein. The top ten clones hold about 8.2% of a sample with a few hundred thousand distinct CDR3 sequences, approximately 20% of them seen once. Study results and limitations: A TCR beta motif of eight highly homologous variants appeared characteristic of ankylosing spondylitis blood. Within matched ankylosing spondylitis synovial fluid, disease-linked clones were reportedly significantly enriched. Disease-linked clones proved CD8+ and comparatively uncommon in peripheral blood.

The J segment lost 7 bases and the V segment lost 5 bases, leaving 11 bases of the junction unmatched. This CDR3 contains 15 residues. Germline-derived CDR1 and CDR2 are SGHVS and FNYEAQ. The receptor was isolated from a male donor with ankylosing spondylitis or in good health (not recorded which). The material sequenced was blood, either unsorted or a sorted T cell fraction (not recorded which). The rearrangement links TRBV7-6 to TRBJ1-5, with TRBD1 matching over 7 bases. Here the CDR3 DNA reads TGTGCCAGCAGCCCAGCAGGGGGGGCGGGGCAGCCCCAGCATTTT. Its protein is CASSPAGGAGQPQHF.